A selection of T cell receptor beta chains follows, all from one sample in a study of T cells after yellow fever vaccination. Each CDR3 protein is one row after TCRdb ran MiXCR on the 5' RACE reads. Found here are 100,000 to 150,000 distinct CDR3 sequences, over 8% of them singletons; the top ten hold 30% to 40%. Sequencing used CD8+ T cells sorted from PBMCs, obtained on the day of the yellow fever booster vaccination. The receptors derive from a man younger than 30 who received the YFV17D yellow fever vaccine. CDR3s include the opening cysteine and the closing phenylalanine or tryptophan. Each record gives: J gene, D gene, clone size, V gene, CDR3 length, CDR3 DNA, CDR3 protein. The D gene is left open where the match is weak. Not every row has a clone size; where given, it reads once, few, many or a size class.

TRBJ2-7 TRBD2 few TRBV4-3 14 TGCGCCAGCAGCCAGGACGGACTAGGGCTCGAGCAGTACTTC CASSQDGLGLEQYF
TRBJ1-1 . . TRBV9 13 TGTGCCAGCAGCATGGGGGCAGGAACTGAAGCTTTCTTT CASSMGAGTEAFF
TRBJ2-7 . few TRBV6-2/TRBV6-3 15 TGTGCCAGCAGTTACTCGATGGGCTTAACCTACGAGCAGTACTTC CASSYSMGLTYEQYF
TRBJ2-4 TRBD1 many TRBV29-1 14 TGCAGCGTTGACCAGGGGGAAGCCAAAAACATTCAGTACTTC CSVDQGEAKNIQYF
TRBJ2-1 TRBD2 many TRBV6-5 15 TGTGCCAGCAGTCTGGGGAGGGGAACCTACAATGAGCAGTTCTTC CASSLGRGTYNEQFF
TRBJ1-1 . many TRBV19 13 TGTGCCAGTAGTATAGAGGGAGGCCCTGAAGCTTTCTTT CASSIEGGPEAFF
TRBJ1-2 . few TRBV7-2 14 TGTGCCAGCAGCTACCCCGGGTATGAAGATGGCTACACCTTC CASSYPGYEDGYTF
TRBJ1-4 . few TRBV4-3 13 TGCGCCAGCAGCCAGTCAGGGTTTGAAAAACTGTTTTTT CASSQSGFEKLFF
TRBJ2-3 . . TRBV6-5 16 TGTGCCAGCAGGAGCAACTCCGAGGTCAGGATGGATACGCAGTATTTT CASRSNSEVRMDTQYF
TRBJ1-1 . few TRBV27 13 TGTGCCAGCAGTTTTGGGGGGCAATCTGAAGCTTTCTTT CASSFGGQSEAFF
TRBJ2-7 TRBD1 many TRBV7-6 15 TGTGCCAGCAGCTTAGAGCAGGGGGTGAGGTACGAGCAGTACTTC CASSLEQGVRYEQYF
TRBJ2-1 . . TRBV20-1 15 TGCAGTGCTAGAGATCTAGGGATTGCGAGGGATGAGCAGTTCTTC CSARDLGIARDEQFF
TRBJ2-3 TRBD2 few TRBV6-5 15 TGTGCCAGCAGTCCTAGCGGGGGGGGGTCAGATACGCAGTATTTT CASSPSGGGSDTQYF
TRBJ1-1 . few TRBV12-3/TRBV12-4 15 TGTGCCAGCAGTTTAGCGCCCAGAGTGATCCATGAAGCTTTCTTT CASSLAPRVIHEAFF
TRBJ2-1 TRBD2 . TRBV12-3/TRBV12-4 16 TGTGCCAGCAGTTTCCCGCTAGCGGGGGGTAACAATGAGCAGTTCTTC CASSFPLAGGNNEQFF
TRBJ1-1 . few TRBV7-9 15 TGTGCCAGCAGCATAGGCCAGGGATTGAACACTGAAGCTTTCTTT CASSIGQGLNTEAFF
TRBJ1-6 . few TRBV9 16 TGTGCCAGCAGCGTAGGTGGGGCGTCCTATAATTCACCCCTCCACTTT CASSVGGASYNSPLHF
TRBJ2-7 TRBD1 many TRBV12-3/TRBV12-4 13 TGTGCCAGCAGCTACGGGACAGCATACGAGCAGTACTTC CASSYGTAYEQYF
TRBJ1-5 . . TRBV7-6 17 TGTGCCAGCAGCTTAGCGCCTCGGCAGAATAGCAATCAGCCCCAGCATTTT CASSLAPRQNSNQPQHF
TRBJ2-3 TRBD2 . TRBV10-2 15 TGCGCCAGCTATAGGACTAGCGGCCGCACAGATACGCAGTATTTT CASYRTSGRTDTQYF
TRBJ2-3 TRBD2 many TRBV5-1 14 TGCGCCAGCAGACTAGCGGGGGGAGCCGATACGCAGTATTTT CASRLAGGADTQYF
TRBJ2-2 TRBD1 . TRBV6-2/TRBV6-3 15 TGTGCCAGCAGCGCGGACAGGGGGGACACCGGGGAGCTGTTTTTT CASSADRGDTGELFF
TRBJ2-3 . few TRBV5-5 14 TGTGCCAGCAGCTTAGGACGGCTCACAGATACGCAGTATTTT CASSLGRLTDTQYF
TRBJ1-1 . few TRBV4-1 15 TGCGCCAGCAGCCAAGGGCTCAGACCGAACACTGAAGCTTTCTTT CASSQGLRPNTEAFF
TRBJ2-1 TRBD1 . TRBV28 17 TGTGCCAGCAACCCTACCCCCGGGACAGGTCCTCTCAATGAGCAGTTCTTC CASNPTPGTGPLNEQFF
TRBJ2-5 . few TRBV20-1 14 TGCAGTGCTAGAGGTGGGGCCCACCAAGAGACCCAGTACTTC CSARGGAHQETQYF
TRBJ1-1 . . TRBV5-1 16 TGCGCCAGCAGCTCCTCCGACAGGACACCGAACACTGAAGCTTTCTTT CASSSSDRTPNTEAFF
TRBJ2-1 TRBD2 . TRBV6-2/TRBV6-3 15 TGTGCCAGCAGTTACCTGGCGGGGGGGCTTAGTGAGCAGTTCTTC CASSYLAGGLSEQFF
TRBJ2-1 TRBD2 . TRBV12-3/TRBV12-4 17 TGTGCCAGCAGTTCCGACCACGGCGGACTAGCGAATCATGAGCAGTTCTTC CASSSDHGGLANHEQFF
TRBJ1-2 . few TRBV11-2 16 TGTGCCAGCAGCATCCTACCCGCGGGTGGGGGCTATGGCTACACCTTC CASSILPAGGGYGYTF
TRBJ1-2 TRBD1 . TRBV6-2/TRBV6-3 16 TGTGCCAGCAGTTACTGGACAGGAACCGCTAACTATGGCTACACCTTC CASSYWTGTANYGYTF
TRBJ1-5 . . TRBV4-1 14 TGCGCCAGCAGCCAAGACGGGTGGGTCCAGCCCCAGCATTTT CASSQDGWVQPQHF
TRBJ2-1 TRBD2 . TRBV4-1 14 TGCGCCAGCAGACCTCCGGGACTAGCGGATGAGCAGTTCTTC CASRPPGLADEQFF
TRBJ1-2 . few TRBV27 14 TGTGCCAGCACCACCGGGGCAGGGTCGTATGGCTACACCTTC CASTTGAGSYGYTF
TRBJ2-5 . few TRBV19 18 TGTGCCAGTAGTCCAAAGCCCCGAGAGGACGCGAGCCAAGAGACCCAGTACTTC CASSPKPREDASQETQYF